Reported below is one TCR beta chain. This record belongs to a study of blood T cells in healthy people across ages. V was trimmed by 3 bases and J by 3 bases, leaving 12 bases between them. The CDR3 has 14 residues. Next came a second PCR, run for roughly 6 to 11 cycles, which used a sample-barcoded 5' primer along with a J-beta primer mix. TCRdb re-derived calls from the 5' RACE reads in MiXCR, one entry per CDR3 protein. The profile shows 1.5 million to 2 million distinct CDR3 sequences, around 35% of them singletons. Sequencing was done on a sample of blood. The chain recombines TRBV12-3 or TRBV12-4 with TRBJ2-7; D is perhaps TRBD2 (5 bases). This sequence originates from a woman in her 30s in good health. CDR3 in amino acids: CASSFNTGNYEQYF. As DNA, the CDR3 is TGTGCCAGCAGTTTCAACACCGGGAACTACGAGCAGTACTTC.